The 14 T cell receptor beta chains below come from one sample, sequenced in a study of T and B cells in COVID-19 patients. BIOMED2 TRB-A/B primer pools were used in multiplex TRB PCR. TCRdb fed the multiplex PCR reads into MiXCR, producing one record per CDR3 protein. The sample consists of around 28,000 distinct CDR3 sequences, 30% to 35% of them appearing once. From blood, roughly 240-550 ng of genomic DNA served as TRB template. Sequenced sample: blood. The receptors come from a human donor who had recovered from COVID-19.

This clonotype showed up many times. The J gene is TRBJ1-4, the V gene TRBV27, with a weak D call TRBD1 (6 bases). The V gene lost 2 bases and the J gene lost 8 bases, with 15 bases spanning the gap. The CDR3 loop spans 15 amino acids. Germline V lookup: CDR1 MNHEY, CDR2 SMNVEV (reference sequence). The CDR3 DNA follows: TGTGCCAGCAGTTTAGTTTCACAGGGTCGGGAAAAACTGTTTTTT. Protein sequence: CASSLVSQGREKLFF.

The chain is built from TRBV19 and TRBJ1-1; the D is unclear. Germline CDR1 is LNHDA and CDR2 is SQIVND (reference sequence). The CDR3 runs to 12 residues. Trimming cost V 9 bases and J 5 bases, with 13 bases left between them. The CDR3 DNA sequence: TGTGCCAGCAGTGTACAGCGAACTGAAGCTTTCTTT. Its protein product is CASSVQRTEAFF.

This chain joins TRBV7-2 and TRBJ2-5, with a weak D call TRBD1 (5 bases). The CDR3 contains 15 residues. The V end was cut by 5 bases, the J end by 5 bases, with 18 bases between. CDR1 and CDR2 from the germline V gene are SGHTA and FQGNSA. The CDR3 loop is CASSPLLAGWETQYF. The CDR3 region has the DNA TGTGCCAGCAGCCCCCTATTGGCAGGGTGGGAGACCCAGTACTTC.

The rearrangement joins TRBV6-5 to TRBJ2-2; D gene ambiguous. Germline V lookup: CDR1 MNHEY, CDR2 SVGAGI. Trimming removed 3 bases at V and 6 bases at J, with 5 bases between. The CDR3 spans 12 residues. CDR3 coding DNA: TGTGCCAGCAGTTATTTTTCCGGGGAGCTGTTTTTT. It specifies CASSYFSGELFF.

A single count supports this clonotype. For the CDR3, the DNA is TGTGCCAGCAGCACCTACGAGCAGTACTTC. This translates into CASSTYEQYF. This chain uses TRBV5-4 with TRBJ2-7; D unclear. The CDR3 covers 10 residues. V was cut by 4 bases and J by 2 bases, with 1 base left in between. Germline CDR1 is SGHNT and CDR2 is YYREEE (reference sequence).

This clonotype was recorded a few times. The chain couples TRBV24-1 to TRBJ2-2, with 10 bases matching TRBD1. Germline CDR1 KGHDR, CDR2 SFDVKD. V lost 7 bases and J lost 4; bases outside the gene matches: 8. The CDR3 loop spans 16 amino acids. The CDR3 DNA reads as TGTGCCACCAGCGCCCCGGGACAGGGGAGCACCGGGGAGCTGTTTTTT. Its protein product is CATSAPGQGSTGELFF.

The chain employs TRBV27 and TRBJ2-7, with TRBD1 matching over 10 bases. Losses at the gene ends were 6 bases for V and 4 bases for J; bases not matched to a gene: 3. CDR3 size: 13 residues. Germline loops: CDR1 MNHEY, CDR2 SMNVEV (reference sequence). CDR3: CASSQGQGYEQYF. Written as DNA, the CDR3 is TGTGCCAGCAGCCAGGGACAGGGGTACGAGCAGTACTTC.

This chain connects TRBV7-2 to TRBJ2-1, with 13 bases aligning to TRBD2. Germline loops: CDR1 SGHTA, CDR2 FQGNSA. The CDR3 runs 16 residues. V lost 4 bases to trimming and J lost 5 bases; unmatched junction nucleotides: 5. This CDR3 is CASSWGGLAGDNEQFF. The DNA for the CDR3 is TGTGCCAGCAGCTGGGGAGGACTAGCGGGGGACAATGAGCAGTTCTTC.

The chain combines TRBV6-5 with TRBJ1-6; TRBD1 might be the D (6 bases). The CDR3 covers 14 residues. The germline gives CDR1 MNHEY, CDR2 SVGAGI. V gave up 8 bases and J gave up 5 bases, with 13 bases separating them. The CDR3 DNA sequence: TGTGCCAGCCTCTACAGGGCCAATAATTCACCCCTCCACTTT. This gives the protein CASLYRANNSPLHF.

The CDR3 bases are TGCGCCAGCAGCCAAGATCTGGGCAGCGCAACTAATGAAAAACTGTTTTTT. Protein: CASSQDLGSATNEKLFF. This chain joins TRBV4-3 and TRBJ1-4; D gene ambiguous. V lost 0 bases and J lost 0, with 11 bases in between. CDR1 is LGHNA and CDR2 is YSLEER in the germline V gene. This CDR3 region has 17 residues.

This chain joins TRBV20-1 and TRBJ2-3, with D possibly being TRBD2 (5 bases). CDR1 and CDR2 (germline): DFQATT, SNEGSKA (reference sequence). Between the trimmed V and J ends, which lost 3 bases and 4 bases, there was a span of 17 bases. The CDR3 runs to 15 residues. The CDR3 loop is CSARSPEDWPDTQYF. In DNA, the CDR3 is TGCAGTGCTAGGTCCCCGGAGGATTGGCCAGATACGCAGTATTTT.

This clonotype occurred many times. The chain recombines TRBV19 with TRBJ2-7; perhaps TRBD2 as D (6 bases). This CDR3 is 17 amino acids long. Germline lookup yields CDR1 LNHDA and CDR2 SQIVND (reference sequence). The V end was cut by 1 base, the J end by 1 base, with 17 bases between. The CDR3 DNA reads TGTGCCAGTAGTATAGCCCCGGGGCTAGCGCCATCCTACGAGCAGTACTTC. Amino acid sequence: CASSIAPGLAPSYEQYF.

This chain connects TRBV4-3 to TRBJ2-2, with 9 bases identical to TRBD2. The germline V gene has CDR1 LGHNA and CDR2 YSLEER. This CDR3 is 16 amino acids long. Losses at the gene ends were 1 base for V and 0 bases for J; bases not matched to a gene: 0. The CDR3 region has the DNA TGCGCCAGCAGCCAAGGGACTAGCGCGAACACCGGGGAGCTGTTTTTT. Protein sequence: CASSQGTSANTGELFF.

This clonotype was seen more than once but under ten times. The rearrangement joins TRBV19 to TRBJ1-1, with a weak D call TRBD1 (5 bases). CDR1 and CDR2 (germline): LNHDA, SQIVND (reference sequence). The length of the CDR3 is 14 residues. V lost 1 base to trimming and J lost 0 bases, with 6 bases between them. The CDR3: CASSIGGMNTEAFF. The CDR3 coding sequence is TGTGCCAGTAGTATAGGGGGGATGAACACTGAAGCTTTCTTT.